Shown below are 28 T cell receptor beta chains from a single sample sequenced in a study of regulatory T cells in long-lasting Graves disease. The time point was: newly diagnosed GD, antithyroid drugs for less than 3 months. RNA extracted from PBMCs served as the sequencing template. Construction of the TCR beta libraries employed iRepertoire HTBI primers in conjunction with Arm-PCR of CDR3 regions. One entry per CDR3 protein, called by TCRdb with MiXCR from the multiplex PCR reads. The sample has hundreds of thousands of distinct CDR3 sequences, roughly a sixth seen once. The sample was peripheral blood mononuclear cells (PBMCs), taken at new diagnosis, from a patient treated with antithyroid drugs. Every receptor here comes from a female donor with Graves disease.

V and J are TRBV7-2 and TRBJ2-2, with D perhaps matching TRBD2 (5 bases). V lost 5 bases and J 5 bases, leaving 18 bases between the germline ends. CDR1 SGHTA and CDR2 FQGNSA come from the germline V gene. The CDR3 loop spans 16 amino acids. The CDR3 bases are TGTGCCAGCAGCAGGCCGGGATTCGGCGTTACCGGGGAGCTGTTTTTT. Translating it yields CASSRPGFGVTGELFF.

This clonotype came up a few times. The rearrangement joins TRBV20-1 to TRBJ2-1; the D is unclear. V was cut by 1 base and J by 7 bases, with 8 bases left in between. The CDR3 is 12 amino acids. Germline CDR1 is DFQATT and CDR2 is SNEGSKA (reference sequence). DNA for the CDR3: TGCAGTGCTAGAGGCCCTGGGAATGAGCAGTTCTTC. It is translated as CSARGPGNEQFF.

This clonotype has at least ten counts. The chain combines TRBV9 with TRBJ1-2; D gene ambiguous. V was trimmed by 3 bases and J by 0 bases, leaving 18 bases between them. CDR1 and CDR2 (germline): SGDLS, YYNGEE. This CDR3 has 17 residues. The CDR3 nucleotides read TGTGCCAGCAGCGCATTCGTTACGCGAAGGGCTAACTATGGCTACACCTTC. It specifies CASSAFVTRRANYGYTF.

The table lists this clonotype with a few counts. J is TRBJ1-1 and V is TRBV9; a possible D gene is TRBD1 (6 bases). V lost 3 bases, J lost 1 base, and 16 bases lay in between. Germline V gene lookup returns CDR1 SGDLS and CDR2 YYNGEE. This CDR3 region has 16 residues. CDR3 sequence reads: CASSDPRLGANTEAFF. The DNA for the CDR3 is TGTGCCAGCAGCGACCCACGTTTGGGGGCGAACACTGAAGCTTTCTTT.

This clonotype was detected ten times or more. The chain joins TRBV4-2 to TRBJ1-6; D is possibly TRBD1 (5 bases). The CDR3 runs 18 residues. V was clipped by 1 base and J by 0 bases, with 13 bases between them. Looked up from germline, CDR1 is LGHNA and CDR2 is YNFKEQ. The CDR3 nucleotides are TGTGCCAGCAGCCAAGGGGGGGACGCGAGCTCCTATAATTCACCCCTCCACTTT. It specifies CASSQGGDASSYNSPLHF.

This rearrangement joins TRBV11-2 to TRBJ1-1; a possible D gene is TRBD1 (6 bases). The germline V gene encodes CDR1 SGHAT and CDR2 FQNNGV. CDR3 length: 16 amino acids. V lost 4 bases to trimming and J lost 3 bases, with 18 bases between them. The DNA of the CDR3 is TGTGCCAGCAGCTCCTACTTTGACAAGGGGGACACTGAAGCTTTCTTT. Its protein product is CASSSYFDKGDTEAFF.

This clonotype was seen a handful of times. This chain links TRBV3-1 with TRBJ2-1; a possible D gene is TRBD2 (5 bases). In germline, CDR1 is LGHDT, CDR2 YNNKEL (reference sequence). V dropped 1 base and J dropped 3 bases, with 16 bases sitting between them. The CDR3 consists of 17 residues. CDR3 nucleotides: TGTGCCAGCAGCCAAGTCGTGGGGAGCGGCTTCTACAATGAGCAGTTCTTC. Its protein product is CASSQVVGSGFYNEQFF.

This clonotype was observed at least ten times. The rearrangement joins TRBV18 to TRBJ2-4; D possibly corresponds to TRBD1 (5 bases). Trimming left V 6 bases short and J 0 bases short, with 9 bases between. The CDR3 runs to 14 residues. Germline V gene data show CDR1 as KGHSH and CDR2 as LQKENI. CDR3 sequence (DNA): TGTGCCAGCTCCGACAGCCTAGCCAAAAACATTCAGTACTTC. Translated, it gives CASSDSLAKNIQYF.

This clonotype was recorded at least ten times. V and J are TRBV3-1 and TRBJ1-1, with unresolved D. CDR1 and CDR2 from the germline V gene are LGHDT and YNNKEL (reference sequence). The CDR3 has 13 residues. V was cut by 0 bases and J by 7 bases, with 9 bases left in between. CDR3 in DNA: TGTGCCAGCAGCCAAGACGGGGTCGGTGAAGCTTTCTTT. It yields the protein CASSQDGVGEAFF.

Notes on this clonotype: A much larger clone differs from this one at a single base, so this may be a read error. V and J are TRBV18 and TRBJ2-1, with D unresolved. V was pared by 10 bases and J by 7 bases, with 11 bases between. The CDR3 sequence is 11 residues long. Germline-derived CDR1 and CDR2 are KGHSH and LQKENI. The CDR3 coding sequence is TGTGCCATCTTGTTAGGAAATGAGCAGTTCTTC. Its translation is CAILLGNEQFF.

This clonotype was counted ten times or more. The chain has TRBV3-1 and TRBJ1-1; a weak D match, TRBD1 (5 bases). V was shortened by 8 bases and J by 2 bases, with 18 bases between the two germline ends. Germline values: CDR1 LGHDT, CDR2 YNNKEL (reference sequence). This CDR3 contains 15 residues. CDR3 protein: CASRATERFNTEAFF. The CDR3 DNA follows: TGTGCCAGCCGGGCGACAGAAAGGTTTAACACTGAAGCTTTCTTT. The variable domain in full, completed from reference TRBV3-1 and TRBJ1-1, reads DTAVSQTPKYLVTQMGNDKSIKCEQNLGHDTMYWYKQDSKKFLKIMFSYNNKELIINETVPNRFSPKSPDKAHLNLHINSLELGDSAVYFCASRATERFNTEAFFGQGTRLTVV.

This clonotype showed up many times. This sequence joins TRBV5-4 and TRBJ2-1, with a possible D match to TRBD1 (8 bases). The CDR3 is 14 amino acids. Germline CDR1 SGHNT, CDR2 YYREEE (reference sequence). The ends were cut back, 0 bases at V and 6 bases at J, with 10 bases in the middle. The CDR3 sequence is CASSLDRGGNEQFF. For the CDR3, the DNA is TGTGCCAGCAGCTTGGACAGGGGGGGCAATGAGCAGTTCTTC.

This clonotype was picked up a small number of times. A read error may be the cause here, since a much bigger clone is one base away. The chain carries TRBV3-1 and TRBJ1-1; 9 bases map to TRBD1. This CDR3 has 12 amino acids. Germline V gives CDR1 LGHDT, CDR2 YNNKEL (reference sequence). CDR3 loop: CASSPGQGKALF. The CDR3 DNA reads as TGTGCCAGCAGCCCCGGACAGGGGAAAGCTCTCTTT.

This clonotype was observed at least ten times. V usage is TRBV5-6 and J usage is TRBJ1-2, with 7 positions matching TRBD1. The V and J ends lost 3 bases and 2 bases, in that order; junction bases with no gene match: 7. The CDR3 totals 15 residues. The germline gives CDR1 SGHDT, CDR2 YYEEEE. CDR3 residues: CASSSPGQTNYGYTF. CDR3 nucleotide sequence: TGTGCCAGCAGCTCACCGGGACAGACAAACTATGGCTACACCTTC.

There are many counts of this clonotype. The J gene is TRBJ1-5, the V gene TRBV28; D is unclear. This CDR3 has 15 amino acids. Trimming pared 6 bases from V and 0 bases from J, leaving 12 bases between. CDR1 MDHEN and CDR2 SYDVKM come from the germline V gene. The CDR3 DNA reads TGTGCCAGCAGGCCTCTGGAAAATAGCAATCAGCCCCAGCATTTT. This gives the protein CASRPLENSNQPQHF.

In this sample, this clonotype turned up many times. The gene calls are TRBV3-1 and TRBJ1-1, with unresolved D. Trimming removed 4 bases from V and 2 bases from J, with 11 bases in between. This CDR3 spans 14 amino acids. Germline V gene sequence: CDR1 LGHDT, CDR2 YNNKEL (reference sequence). DNA for the CDR3: TGTGCCAGCAGCCTGCATGCGGGAAACACTGAAGCTTTCTTT. Translated, it gives CASSLHAGNTEAFF.

CDR3 in DNA: TGTGCCAGCAGTTACACGGGGCCCTACGAGCAGTACTTC. Its protein product is CASSYTGPYEQYF. The chain uses TRBV6-9 and TRBJ2-7, with D perhaps given as TRBD1 or TRBD2 (5 bases each). Trimming took off 3 bases at V and 2 bases at J, with 8 bases between the two ends. This CDR3 has 13 amino acids. Germline V gives CDR1 MNHGY, CDR2 SVAAGI.

This clonotype has only a few counts. The junction departs from germline at one end; a sequencing error may be responsible. This rearrangement joins TRBV12-3 or TRBV12-4 to TRBJ2-1; tentative D call: TRBD1 (6 bases). This CDR3 is built from 12 residues. The chain's CDR3 is CASSHGIGLGGF. The CDR3 region has the DNA TGTGCCAGCAGTCATGGGATAGGGCTAGGGGGTTTC.

This clonotype was counted at least ten times. The chain recombines TRBV9 with TRBJ2-7; 11 bases match TRBD1. V lost 1 base, J lost 6 bases, and 6 bases stayed unmatched. Germline V gene lookup returns CDR1 SGDLS and CDR2 YYNGEE. The CDR3 has 15 residues. The CDR3 DNA reads as TGTGCCAGCAGCGTATTAGGGACAGGGGGAGGCGAGCAGTACTTC. Protein product: CASSVLGTGGGEQYF.

This clonotype was seen many times. The CDR3, as DNA: TGTGCCAGCAGTTACTCTGCGTCCGCTGAAGCTTTCTTT. Protein: CASSYSASAEAFF. The chain uses TRBV6-5 and TRBJ1-1; no definite D call. V was trimmed by 0 bases and J by 6 bases, leaving 8 bases between them. The germline gives CDR1 MNHEY, CDR2 SVGAGI. CDR3 length equals 13 residues.

In its sample, this clonotype was seen many times. The J gene is TRBJ1-1, the V gene TRBV5-1, with TRBD1 matching over 9 bases. Per the germline V gene, CDR1 is SGHRS and CDR2 is YFSETQ. The CDR3 runs to 15 residues. After removal of 3 bases from V and 2 bases from J, the junction contained 5 bases not matched to a gene. CDR3 sequence (DNA): TGCGCCAGCAGCTCGACGGGACAGGGTAACACTGAAGCTTTCTTT. Protein product: CASSSTGQGNTEAFF.

This clonotype has a count of ten or more. The J gene is TRBJ2-4, the V gene TRBV20-1; maybe TRBD1 (5 bases). CDR1 and CDR2 (germline): DFQATT, SNEGSKA (reference sequence). This CDR3 contains 13 residues. Trimming cost V 6 bases and J 9 bases, with 18 bases left between them. This chain's CDR3 is CSALDGARGIQYF. Written as DNA, the CDR3 is TGCAGTGCCTTGGACGGTGCTAGGGGCATTCAGTACTTC.

This clonotype came up many times. The chain uses TRBV9 and TRBJ1-4; D possibly corresponds to TRBD1 (5 bases). CDR3 length: 17 residues. V was shortened by 0 bases and J by 6 bases, with 18 bases between the two germline ends. CDR1 is SGDLS, CDR2 YYNGEE, per germline. In DNA form, the CDR3 reads TGTGCCAGCAGCGTAGGTAAATGGGGCGCCACGGATGAAAAACTGTTTTTT. Protein sequence: CASSVGKWGATDEKLFF.

The chain is built from TRBV19 and TRBJ1-5, with 7 bases aligning to TRBD1. This CDR3 comprises 14 residues. Trimming at V came to 6 bases and at J to 5 bases, leaving 7 bases not matched to a gene. The germline CDR1 and CDR2 sequences are LNHDA and SQIVND (reference sequence). CDR3 in amino acids: CASRDTGEHQPQHF. In DNA form, the CDR3 reads TGTGCCAGTAGAGATACAGGGGAACATCAGCCCCAGCATTTT.

Only a few counts were recorded for this clonotype. A much larger clonotype is one base distant, so this may be a read error. The chain combines TRBV12-3 or TRBV12-4 with TRBJ1-2, with a weak D call TRBD1 (5 bases). With 5 bases removed from V and 4 bases from J, the gap between germline ends came to 11 bases. The CDR3 runs to 13 residues. As DNA, the CDR3 is TGTGCCAGCAGTGCCGCGGGGCCCTATGGCTACACCTTC. Protein: CASSAAGPYGYTF.

This clonotype was picked up many times. The CDR3: CASSLFSGISSYEQYF. DNA for the CDR3: TGTGCCAGCAGTTTATTTTCGGGGATTAGCTCCTACGAGCAGTACTTC. The chain employs TRBV27 and TRBJ2-7, with a weak D call TRBD2 (5 bases). The CDR3 runs to 16 residues. V gave up 1 base and J gave up 0 bases, with 13 bases separating them. In germline, CDR1 is MNHEY, CDR2 SMNVEV (reference sequence).

This clonotype was observed many times. V usage is TRBV6-4 and J usage is TRBJ2-5, with TRBD2 matching 8 bases. Germline trimming cut 6 bases from V and 4 bases from J; bases unmatched to any gene: 10. Germline loops: CDR1 MRHNA, CDR2 SNTAGT. This CDR3 contains 15 residues. CDR3 nucleotide sequence: TGTGCCAGCAGCCCCACGGGGGGGCAAGGAGAGACCCAGTACTTC. Its protein product is CASSPTGGQGETQYF.

As for this clonotype: A far larger clone is one base from this, pointing to a likely read error. The chain carries TRBV6-5 and TRBJ2-7; maybe TRBD1 (5 bases). V lost 2 bases and J 5 bases, leaving 13 bases between the germline ends. Germline CDR1 and CDR2: MNHEY and SVGAGI. This CDR3 is 14 amino acids long. The CDR3: CASSYPGQGNEQYF. The CDR3 region has the DNA TGTGCCAGCAGTTACCCGGGCCAGGGTAACGAGCAGTACTTC.